One T cell receptor (beta chain) is described in this entry. Its antigen is unidentified. This specimen comes from a study of T cell therapy after organ transplantation. Overall study results and limits: Lower pretherapy CD8 clonality went with larger post-therapy fold change.

Time point denoted: 20-29 weeks after completion of therapy. Profiling relied on immunoSEQ multiplex PCR, and the TCRdb table lists in-frame clones only, not all of them. This repertoire shows around 19,000 clones, 84% found once; its top ten account for under 45%. The TCR was taken from a human patient who had received a solid organ transplant and had CMV disease. Among the T cells, some may be from the graft donor. The sequencing here drew on CD8+ T cells from blood, taken after autologous CMV-specific T cell therapy.

CDR3 DNA: TGTGCCAGCAGTTACCCGGGACAGCGACATTTT. It encodes CASSYPGQRHF. The V call is TRBV6-5, the J call TRBJ1-5; 7 nucleotides match TRBD1. V lost 2 bases, J lost 16 bases, and 5 bases stayed unmatched. Germline V gene data show CDR1 as MNHEY and CDR2 as SVGAGI. This CDR3 is 11 amino acids long.